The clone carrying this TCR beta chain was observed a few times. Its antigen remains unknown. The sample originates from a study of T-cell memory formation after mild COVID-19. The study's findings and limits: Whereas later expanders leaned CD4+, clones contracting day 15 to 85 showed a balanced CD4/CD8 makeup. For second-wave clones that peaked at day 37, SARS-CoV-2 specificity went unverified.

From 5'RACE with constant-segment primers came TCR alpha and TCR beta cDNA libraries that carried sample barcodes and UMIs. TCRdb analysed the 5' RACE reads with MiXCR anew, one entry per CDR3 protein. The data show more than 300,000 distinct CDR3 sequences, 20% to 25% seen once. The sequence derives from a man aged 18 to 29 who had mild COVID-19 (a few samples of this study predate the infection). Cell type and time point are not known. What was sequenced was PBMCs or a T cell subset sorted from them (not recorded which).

The CDR3 here is CASSLSQGSPLHF. CDR3 bases: TGTGCCAGCAGCTTAAGTCAGGGCTCACCCCTCCACTTT. This chain connects TRBV7-9 to TRBJ1-6; D is perhaps TRBD1 (5 bases). CDR1 is SEHNR, CDR2 FQNEAQ, per germline (reference sequence). The CDR3 totals 13 residues. Trimming left V 2 bases short and J 10 bases short, with 9 bases between.